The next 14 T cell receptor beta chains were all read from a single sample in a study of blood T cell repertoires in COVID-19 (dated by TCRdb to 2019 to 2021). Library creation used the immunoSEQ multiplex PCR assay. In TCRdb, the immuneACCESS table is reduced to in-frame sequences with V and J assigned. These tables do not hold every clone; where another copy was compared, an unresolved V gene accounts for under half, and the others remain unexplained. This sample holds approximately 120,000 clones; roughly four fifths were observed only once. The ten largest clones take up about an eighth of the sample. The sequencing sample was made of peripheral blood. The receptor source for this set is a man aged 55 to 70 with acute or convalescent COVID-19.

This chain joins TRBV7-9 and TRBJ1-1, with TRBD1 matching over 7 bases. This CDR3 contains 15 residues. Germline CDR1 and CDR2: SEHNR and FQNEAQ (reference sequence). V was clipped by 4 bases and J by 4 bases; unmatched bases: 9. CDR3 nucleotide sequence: TGTGCCAGCAGCTCCCTAGACAGGGTCGGCACTGAAGCTTTCTTT. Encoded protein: CASSSLDRVGTEAFF.

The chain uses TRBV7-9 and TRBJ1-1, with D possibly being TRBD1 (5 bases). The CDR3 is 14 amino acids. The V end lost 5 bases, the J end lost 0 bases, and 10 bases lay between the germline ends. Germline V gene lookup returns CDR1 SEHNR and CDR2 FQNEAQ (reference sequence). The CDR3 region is CASSPGRLNTEAFF. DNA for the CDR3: TGTGCCAGCAGCCCAGGGCGCTTGAACACTGAAGCTTTCTTT.

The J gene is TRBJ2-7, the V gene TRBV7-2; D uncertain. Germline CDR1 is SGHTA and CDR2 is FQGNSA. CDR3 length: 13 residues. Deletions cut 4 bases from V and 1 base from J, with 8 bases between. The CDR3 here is CASSSPNSYEQYF. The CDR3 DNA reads TGTGCCAGCAGCTCCCCCAATTCCTACGAGCAGTACTTC.

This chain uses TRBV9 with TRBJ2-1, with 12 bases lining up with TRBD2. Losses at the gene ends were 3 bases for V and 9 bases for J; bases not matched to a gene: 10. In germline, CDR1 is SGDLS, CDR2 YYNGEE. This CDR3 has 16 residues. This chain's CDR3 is CASSAPTSGGIGEQFF. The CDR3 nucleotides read TGTGCCAGCAGCGCCCCAACTAGCGGGGGGATAGGTGAGCAGTTCTTC.

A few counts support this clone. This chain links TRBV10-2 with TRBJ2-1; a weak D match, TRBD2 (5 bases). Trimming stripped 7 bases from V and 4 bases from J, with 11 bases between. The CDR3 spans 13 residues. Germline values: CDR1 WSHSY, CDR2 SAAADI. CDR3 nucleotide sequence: TGCGCCAGCACCCCTAGCAATTACAATGAGCAGTTCTTC. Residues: CASTPSNYNEQFF.

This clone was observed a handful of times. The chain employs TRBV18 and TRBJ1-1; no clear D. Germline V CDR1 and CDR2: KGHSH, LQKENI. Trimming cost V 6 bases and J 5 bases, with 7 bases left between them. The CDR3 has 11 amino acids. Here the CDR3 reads CASSQKTEAFF. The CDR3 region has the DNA TGTGCCAGCTCCCAGAAAACTGAAGCTTTCTTT.

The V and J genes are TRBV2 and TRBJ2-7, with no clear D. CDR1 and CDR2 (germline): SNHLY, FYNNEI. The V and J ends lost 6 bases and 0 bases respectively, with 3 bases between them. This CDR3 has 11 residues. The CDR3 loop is CASSLSYEQYF. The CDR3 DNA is TGTGCCAGCAGCCTCTCCTACGAGCAGTACTTC.

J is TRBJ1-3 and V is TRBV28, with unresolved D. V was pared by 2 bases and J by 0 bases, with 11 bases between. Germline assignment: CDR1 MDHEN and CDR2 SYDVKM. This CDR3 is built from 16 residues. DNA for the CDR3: TGTGCCAGCAGTTTAGGGCGACGGTACTCTGGAAACACCATATATTTT. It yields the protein CASSLGRRYSGNTIYF.

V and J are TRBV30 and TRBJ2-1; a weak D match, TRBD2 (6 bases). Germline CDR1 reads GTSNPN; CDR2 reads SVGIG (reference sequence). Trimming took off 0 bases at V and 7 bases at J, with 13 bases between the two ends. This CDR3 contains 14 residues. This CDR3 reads CAWSVHGTLNEQFF. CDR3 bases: TGTGCCTGGAGTGTACATGGGACTCTAAATGAGCAGTTCTTC. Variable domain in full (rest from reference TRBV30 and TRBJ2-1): SQTIHQWPATLVQPVGSPLSLECTVEGTSNPNLYWYRQAAGRGLQLLFYSVGIGQISSEVPQNLSASRPQDRQFILSSKKLLLSDSGFYLCAWSVHGTLNEQFFGPGTRLTVL.

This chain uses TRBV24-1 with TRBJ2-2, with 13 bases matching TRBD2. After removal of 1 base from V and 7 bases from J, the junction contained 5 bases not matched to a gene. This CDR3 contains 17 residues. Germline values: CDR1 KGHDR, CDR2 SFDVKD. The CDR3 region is CATSDFWTSGRSGELFF. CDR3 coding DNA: TGTGCCACCAGTGATTTCTGGACTAGCGGGAGAAGCGGGGAGCTGTTTTTT.

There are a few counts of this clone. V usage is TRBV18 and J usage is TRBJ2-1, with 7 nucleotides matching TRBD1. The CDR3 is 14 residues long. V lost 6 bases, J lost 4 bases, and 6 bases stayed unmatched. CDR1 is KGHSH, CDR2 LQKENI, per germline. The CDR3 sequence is CASSRRQGYNEQFF. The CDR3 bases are TGTGCCAGCTCGCGACGACAGGGTTACAATGAGCAGTTCTTC.

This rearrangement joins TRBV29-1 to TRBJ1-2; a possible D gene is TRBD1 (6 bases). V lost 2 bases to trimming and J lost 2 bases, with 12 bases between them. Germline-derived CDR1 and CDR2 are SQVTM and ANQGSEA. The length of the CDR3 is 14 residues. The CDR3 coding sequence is TGCAGCGTTGAACCTACAGGGTCCAACTATGGCTACACCTTC. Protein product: CSVEPTGSNYGYTF.

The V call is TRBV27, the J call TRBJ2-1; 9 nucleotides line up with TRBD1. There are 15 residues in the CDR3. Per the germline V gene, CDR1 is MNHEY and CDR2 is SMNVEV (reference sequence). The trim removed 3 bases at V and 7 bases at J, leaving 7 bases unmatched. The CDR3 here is CASSFGTGTSNEQFF. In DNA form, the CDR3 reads TGTGCCAGCAGTTTCGGGACAGGGACCTCTAATGAGCAGTTCTTC.

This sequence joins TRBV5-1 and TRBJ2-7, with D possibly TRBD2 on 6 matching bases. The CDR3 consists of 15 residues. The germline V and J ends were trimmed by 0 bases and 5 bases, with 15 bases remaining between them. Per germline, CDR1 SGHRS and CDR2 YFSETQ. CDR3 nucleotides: TGCGCCAGCAGCTTGGGGCTGGAGGGTTACGACGAGCAGTACTTC. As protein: CASSLGLEGYDEQYF.